The T cell receptor beta chain under discussion was sequenced for a study of blood T cell repertoires in COVID-19. Looked up from germline, CDR1 is SQVTM and CDR2 is ANQGSEA. The CDR3 is made up of 15 amino acids. V was clipped by 3 bases and J by 0 bases, with 13 bases between them. Original analysis: Amplifying reference gene primers gave estimates of nucleated cell counts. The data were produced by immunoSEQ multiplex PCR, yet TCRdb's version contains in-frame clones alone and is incomplete. The V and J calls and the clone size are those of that table, but D and trimming were determined from the DNA. The sample contains about 300,000 clones, around 86% of which appear only once.

The chain links TRBV29-1 to TRBJ2-3; D is perhaps TRBD1 (6 bases). What was sequenced was peripheral blood. This receptor was obtained from a woman aged 40 to 50 who had recovered from COVID-19. For the CDR3, the DNA is TGCAGCGTTGACTCCAACAGGGCTAGCACAGATACGCAGTATTTT. This sequence encodes CSVDSNRASTDTQYF.